Listed here are 2 T cell receptor beta chains from one sample, sequenced in a study of shared T cell receptors in the human thymus. Data came from immunoSEQ multiplex PCR; TCRdb stores just in-frame clones and leaves some out. This sample has about 730,000 clones, with approximately 83% found just once. Separately, the same data were catalogued under a study of human thymus T cells.

The sequenced material came from thymocytes. These receptors all come from a girl less than two years old with a congenital heart defect.

The J gene is TRBJ2-7, the V gene TRBV5-1; TRBD1 might be the D (5 bases). Trimming removed 4 bases at V and 2 bases at J, with 22 bases between. The CDR3 runs to 17 residues. CDR1 SGHRS and CDR2 YFSETQ come from the germline V gene. CDR3 sequence: CASSHHFAEQGTYEQYF. The DNA for the CDR3 is TGCGCCAGCAGCCACCACTTCGCAGAGCAGGGCACCTACGAGCAGTACTTC.

The V gene is TRBV28, the J gene TRBJ2-5; weak D call: TRBD1 (6 bases). This CDR3 contains 18 residues. In germline, CDR1 is MDHEN, CDR2 SYDVKM. Deletions cut 5 bases from V and 3 bases from J, with 25 bases between. CDR3 sequence: CASSPGSTGPSNKETQYF. CDR3 nucleotide sequence: TGTGCCAGCAGTCCCGGGTCGACAGGACCATCTAATAAAGAGACCCAGTACTTC.